Sequencing of this T cell receptor beta chain was carried out in a study of CD8 T cells in ankylosing spondylitis. V was cut by 0 bases and J by 3 bases, with 13 bases left in between. This CDR3 has 17 residues. CDR1 and CDR2 from the germline V gene are SGHRS and YFSETQ. Points from the study as a whole: A TCR beta motif of eight highly homologous variants appeared characteristic of ankylosing spondylitis blood. Disease-linked clones reportedly showed significant enrichment in matched ankylosing spondylitis synovial fluid.

Libraries for TCR beta were made by quantitative 5'-RACE with molecular barcodes. TCRdb ran MiXCR on the 5' RACE reads and lists one entry per CDR3 protein. The sample contains fewer than 550,000 distinct CDR3 sequences, under 5.5% of which appear only once. This clonotype was detected ten times or more. Its antigen is still unknown. The chain combines TRBV5-1 with TRBJ1-6; weak D call: TRBD1 (6 bases). The sample was blood, either unsorted or a sorted T cell fraction (not recorded which). The sequence was obtained from a male donor with ankylosing spondylitis. Here the CDR3 reads CASSLAGGDNYNSPLHF. CDR3 sequence (DNA): TGCGCCAGCAGCTTGGCCGGGGGGGACAACTATAATTCACCCCTCCACTTT.